This is a list of T cell receptor beta chains from one sample in a study of identical twins. In TCRdb, the 5' RACE reads were re-called with MiXCR into one record per CDR3 protein. This sample has 1.5 million or so distinct CDR3 sequences, with more than 30% found just once. Sequencing was carried out using cord blood. These TCRs come from a newborn girl in good health. Each CDR3 is given with its conserved first and last residue. A D gene is named only where the DNA matches it firmly. Size tells how often a clone was seen (once, few, many) or the class of an expanded clone, and some rows leave it out.

clone_size	j_call	v_call	d_call	cdr3_nt	cdr3_aa
-	TRBJ2-7	TRBV10-3	TRBD2	TGTGCCATCAGTGGGCTAGCGGGGGGGTACAATGAGCAGTACTTC	CAISGLAGGYNEQYF
-	TRBJ2-1	TRBV20-1	TRBD2	TGCAGTGCTAGACTTAGCGGGCGGATCTACAATGAGCAGTTCTTC	CSARLSGRIYNEQFF
-	TRBJ1-1	TRBV3-1	-	TGTGCCAGCAGCCAAGAAGCCCTCAGGACGGTGAACACTGAAGCTTTCTTT	CASSQEALRTVNTEAFF
-	TRBJ1-1	TRBV7-9	TRBD1	TGTGCCAGCAGCTTAGGGGTGGGACAGGGAGAAGCTTTCTTT	CASSLGVGQGEAFF
-	TRBJ2-5	TRBV28	TRBD1	TGTGCCAGCAGCCCACAGGGGATCCAGGGGACCCAGTACTTC	CASSPQGIQGTQYF
many	TRBJ2-4	TRBV11-2	TRBD1	TGTGCCAGCAGCTTACAGGGACAGCTAGCCAAAAACATTCAGTACTTC	CASSLQGQLAKNIQYF
-	TRBJ2-1	TRBV20-1	-	TGCAGTGCTAGATACCTCGGAGGGGGCAATGAGCAGTTCTTC	CSARYLGGGNEQFF
-	TRBJ2-7	TRBV7-2	TRBD2	TGTGCCAGCAGCTGGGTGACTAGCGGGAGCTCCTACAATGAGCAGTACTTC	CASSWVTSGSSYNEQYF
few	TRBJ2-2	TRBV28	TRBD2	TGTGCCAGCAGTTTCCTAGCGGGGATCACCGGGGAGCTGTTTTTT	CASSFLAGITGELFF
-	TRBJ2-1	TRBV25-1	-	TGTGCCAGCAGTTCTCGGACTACCGACAATGAGCAGTTCTTC	CASSSRTTDNEQFF
-	TRBJ1-4	TRBV4-1	TRBD1	TGCGCCAGCAGCACTCCGGCAATACGCGTCCGGGACAGGGAGAATGAAAAACTGTTTTTT	CASSTPAIRVRDRENEKLFF
once	TRBJ1-1	TRBV6-5	TRBD1	TGTGCCAGCAGCCGCCGGGACAGGGGGCGAAGCACTGAAGCTTTCTTT	CASSRRDRGRSTEAFF
few	TRBJ1-6	TRBV24-1	-	TGTGCCACCAGTGATTTGCCCCACTCGACAGTGGGGGAGAATTCACCCCTCCACTTT	CATSDLPHSTVGENSPLHF
-	TRBJ1-3	TRBV6-5	TRBD1	TGTGCCAGTCGGCGATTGGACAGGGCAACTGGAAACACCATATATTTT	CASRRLDRATGNTIYF
few	TRBJ1-1	TRBV5-1	TRBD1	TGCGCCAGCAGCTTGGAGGGGGCCTTCAGGAACACTGAAGCTTTCTTT	CASSLEGAFRNTEAFF
-	TRBJ1-2	TRBV18	-	TGTGCCAGCTCACCACGGGATGGGACTAACTATGGCTACACCTTC	CASSPRDGTNYGYTF
-	TRBJ2-1	TRBV6-1	-	TGTGCCAGTGGTAGATTCTACAATGAGCAGTTCTTC	CASGRFYNEQFF
few	TRBJ2-1	TRBV28	TRBD2	TGTGCCAGCAGTTTCGGGGGGGCGGGCCGTAATGAGCAGTTCTTC	CASSFGGAGRNEQFF
-	TRBJ1-5	TRBV20-1	TRBD1	TGCAGTGCTAGAACCGGGACAGGCTATAGCAATCAGCCCCAGCATTTT	CSARTGTGYSNQPQHF
few	TRBJ2-1	TRBV6-1	TRBD2	TGTGCCAGCCGAGCGGGAGTAGGATCCTACAATGAGCAGTTCTTC	CASRAGVGSYNEQFF
many	TRBJ2-7	TRBV12-3/TRBV12-4	-	TGTGCCAGCAGAGCAGGGGGGTACGAGCAGTACTTC	CASRAGGYEQYF
once	TRBJ2-5	TRBV3-1	-	TGTGCCAGCAGCCAAGGTACAGGCTACAATGAGCAGTACTTC	CASSQGTGYNEQYF
-	TRBJ1-1	TRBV19	TRBD1	TGTGCCAGTGGGAGACAGGGCCCGAACACTGAAGCTTTCTTT	CASGRQGPNTEAFF
few	TRBJ2-5	TRBV10-3	TRBD1	TGTGCCATCAGTGAGGGGGACAGGGGGCTGTATGAGCAGTACTTC	CAISEGDRGLYEQYF
-	TRBJ2-5	TRBV7-2	-	TGTGCCAGCAGCTTACGGACTCTAGAGACCCAGTACTTC	CASSLRTLETQYF
few	TRBJ1-5	TRBV6-6	TRBD1	TGTGCCAGCAGCAAGGAACAGGGGGCGCACGGGCAGCCCCAGCATTTT	CASSKEQGAHGQPQHF
-	TRBJ1-5	TRBV6-6	-	TGTGCCAGCAGCATTGGAGGGCCCGCAGGGGCCCAGCATTTT	CASSIGGPAGAQHF
-	TRBJ1-6	TRBV6-1	TRBD1	TGTGCCAGCAGTCCCGACAGGGGAAGAAGGCCCTATAATTCACCCCTCCACTTT	CASSPDRGRRPYNSPLHF
few	TRBJ2-1	TRBV6-5	-	TGTGCCAGCAGTTCATCTCAAGGTGAGGGCATCGAAAACAATGAGCAGTTCTTC	CASSSSQGEGIENNEQFF
-	TRBJ2-1	TRBV20-1	TRBD2	TGCAGTGCTAGAGATTACAGCGGGAGATGGAATGAGCAGTTCTTC	CSARDYSGRWNEQFF
-	TRBJ2-2	TRBV3-1	TRBD2	TGTGCCAGCAGCCAAGCTAGCGGGAGTACCGGGGAGCTGTTTTTT	CASSQASGSTGELFF
-	TRBJ2-3	TRBV29-1	TRBD1	TGCAGCGTTGAAAGGGACAGGGACACAGATACGCAGTATTTT	CSVERDRDTDTQYF
few	TRBJ1-6	TRBV27	-	TGTGCCAGCAGTTTCGGCAGGTCTCGCTCCTATAATTCACCCCTCCACTTT	CASSFGRSRSYNSPLHF
few	TRBJ1-2	TRBV2	-	TGTGCCAGCAGTGAGGGGGGGCGTAACTATGGCTACACCTTC	CASSEGGRNYGYTF
-	TRBJ1-5	TRBV5-5	-	TGTGCCAGCAGCACCGGGCCGGGCAATCGGCCCCAGCATTTT	CASSTGPGNRPQHF
-	TRBJ1-4	TRBV7-9	-	TGTGCCAGCAGCTTAGCCCAAACCCGGAGGGGAACTAATGAAAAACTGTTTTTT	CASSLAQTRRGTNEKLFF
few	TRBJ2-1	TRBV7-9	-	TGTGCCAGCAGCTTTTTGCTAGGCTCCTACAATGAGCAGTTCTTC	CASSFLLGSYNEQFF
many	TRBJ2-1	TRBV29-1	-	TGCGGGACGGGGAACTACAATGAGCAGTTCTTC	CGTGNYNEQFF
few	TRBJ2-5	TRBV29-1	TRBD2	TGCAGCGTTCGAACTAGCGGGGGGGCCCTTCAGACCCAGTACTTC	CSVRTSGGALQTQYF
-	TRBJ2-1	TRBV20-1	TRBD2	TGCAGTGCGCTGGGACCAGCGGGAACAATGAATGAGCAGTTCTTC	CSALGPAGTMNEQFF
-	TRBJ1-6	TRBV10-3	TRBD1	TGTGCCATCAGGTCGGGACAGTATAATTCACCCCTCCACTTT	CAIRSGQYNSPLHF
-	TRBJ1-1	TRBV29-1	-	TGCAGCGTTGTCGGGACACCGAACACTGAAGCTTTCTTT	CSVVGTPNTEAFF
-	TRBJ1-1	TRBV29-1	TRBD1	TGCAGCGTTGGCTCCCGGGACAGTTCGAATACTGAAGCTTTCTTT	CSVGSRDSSNTEAFF
-	TRBJ2-4	TRBV5-1	TRBD1	TGCGCCAGCAGCGCCCCGACAGGGGACTTCGCACCTAAGCTAGCCAAAAACATTCAGTACTTC	CASSAPTGDFAPKLAKNIQYF
-	TRBJ2-5	TRBV5-4	-	TGTGTCAGCAGCTTGGAAAGTAGGACCCAGTACTTC	CVSSLESRTQYF
few	TRBJ1-1	TRBV20-1	-	TGCAGTGCTCCGACACGAATTATGAACACTGAAGCTTTCTTT	CSAPTRIMNTEAFF
many	TRBJ2-5	TRBV19	-	TGTGCCAGTAGTATACGGGGGGAGACCCAGTACTTC	CASSIRGETQYF
-	TRBJ2-7	TRBV4-1	-	TGCGCCAGCAGCCAAGAAACCACGGGACTTGCAACCTACGAGCAGTACTTC	CASSQETTGLATYEQYF
-	TRBJ2-7	TRBV7-8	-	TGTGCCACCAGTTCGAGACTATCCTACAATGAGCAGTACTTC	CATSSRLSYNEQYF
-	TRBJ2-3	TRBV12-3/TRBV12-4	-	TGTGCCAGCAGTCGAACCTATACCGTGGGAACAGATACGGAGTATTTT	CASSRTYTVGTDTEYF
many	TRBJ2-3	TRBV20-1	-	TGCAGTGCTAGTTCCGGGGTCTTGACAGATACGCAGTATTTT	CSASSGVLTDTQYF
-	TRBJ1-2	TRBV12-3/TRBV12-4	TRBD1	TGTGCCAGCAGTCAGAAGGGACAGGGCTACACCTTC	CASSQKGQGYTF
many	TRBJ2-1	TRBV6-5	-	TGTGCCAGCAGTTACTCGCTTTCCCGGGACTTCTACAATGAGCAGTTCTTC	CASSYSLSRDFYNEQFF
-	TRBJ1-5	TRBV21-1	-	TGTGCCAGCAGCAAAGAGGGACGGCAGGGCAATCAGCCCCAGCATTTT	CASSKEGRQGNQPQHF
many	TRBJ1-2	TRBV11-1	-	TGTGCCAGCAGCTTTACAGGGAATGGCTACACCTTC	CASSFTGNGYTF
-	TRBJ2-6	TRBV28	TRBD2	TGTGCCAGCAGTTTTGACCCGGGGAAAATAGCGGGATGTGGGGCCAACGTCCTGACTTTC	CASSFDPGKIAGCGANVLTF
-	TRBJ1-1	TRBV29-1	-	TGCAGCGCCCTAAAGGCCGGGGCTTACACTGAAGCTTTCTTT	CSALKAGAYTEAFF